This T cell receptor beta chain came from a study of T cells in tuberculosis. The overall study: T cells were selected with CD1B tetramers loaded with glucose monomycolate. Within 7 days of starting treatment, or before, PBMC were stored.

Time point indicated: new active TB diagnosis, blood taken before or within 7 days of starting treatment. Confirmation came from sputum smear and/or culture positivity for M. tuberculosis. On average about 100,000 T cells per donor were immunosequenced. Only in-frame clones appear in the TCRdb table, and some are missing; sequencing was by immunoSEQ multiplex PCR. Of tens of thousands of clones in the sample, just over 90% were seen once. Trimming stripped 2 bases from V and 5 bases from J, with 11 bases between. Germline CDR1 and CDR2: SGHNT and YYREEE (reference sequence). The CDR3 is 13 residues long.

This sequence joins TRBV5-4 and TRBJ2-7; D remains ambiguous. The sequence was obtained from an adult with tuberculosis. Material: PBMCs, obtained at tuberculosis diagnosis. The CDR3 is CASSFGSSNEQYF. In nucleotides, the CDR3 is TGTGCCAGCAGCTTCGGTTCAAGCAACGAGCAGTACTTC. The full variable domain, its missing parts supplied by reference TRBV5-4 and TRBJ2-7, is ETGVTQSPTHLIKTRGQQVTLRCSSQSGHNTVSWYQQALGQGPQFIFQYYREEENGRGNFPPRFSGLQFPNYSSELNVNALELDDSALYLCASSFGSSNEQYFGPGTRLTVT.